Following are 18 T cell receptor beta chains from one sample sequenced in a study of tumor-infiltrating lymphocytes in primary liver carcinoma. Both blood RNA, taken from unsorted whole blood, and germline DNA were extracted. TCR beta cDNA was made from 500 ng total RNA with a constant-region primer. Three-round nested multiplex PCR performed with slightly modified ARM-PCR produced the TCR beta libraries. A C-beta reverse primer and TRBV1-TRBV30 forward primers served in each of the first two PCR rounds, at about 9 cycles apiece. TCRdb reprocessed the multiplex PCR reads with MiXCR, giving one entry per CDR3 protein. Of a few hundred thousand distinct CDR3 sequences listed, 45% to 70% are singletons. The material sequenced was peripheral blood. The receptors shown here come from a woman between 25 and 40 years old with primary liver carcinoma and hepatitis B virus infection.

This clonotype was observed a few times. CDR3 in DNA: TGTGCCTGGAGTCGCCCCACTAGCGGGAGAAGAGAGACCCAGTACTTC. This sequence encodes CAWSRPTSGRRETQYF. The V and J genes are TRBV30 and TRBJ2-5, with TRBD2 identical over 11 bases. J gave up 4 bases and V 2 bases, and 9 bases lay outside the gene matches. Germline loops: CDR1 GTSNPN, CDR2 SVGIG (reference sequence). CDR3 size: 16 residues.

The CDR3 sequence is CASSQGRERTSYEQYF. In DNA form, the CDR3 reads TGCGCCAGCAGCCAAGGTCGGGAAAGGACCTCCTACGAGCAGTACTTC. This chain links TRBV4-1 with TRBJ2-7; weak D call: TRBD2 (5 bases). Germline CDR1 and CDR2: MGHRA and YSYEKL. V lost 1 base and J 0 bases, leaving 13 bases between the germline ends. The CDR3 length is 16 residues.

This clonotype was seen many times. The chain carries TRBV4-1 and TRBJ2-6, with 8 bases that match TRBD1. The CDR3 has 18 amino acids. Trimming cost V 3 bases and J 4 bases; bases outside gene matches: 11. The germline V gene has CDR1 MGHRA and CDR2 YSYEKL. DNA of the CDR3: TGCGCCAGCAGCCATCCGCGGCAGGGGGCGCAAGGGGCCAACGTCCTGACTTTC. Translated, it gives CASSHPRQGAQGANVLTF.

To note about this clonotype: Germline is not matched at one junction end, which may reflect a read error. J is TRBJ2-5 and V is TRBV6-1, with a weak D call TRBD1 (5 bases). This CDR3 has 15 amino acids. Germline CDR1 is MNHNS and CDR2 is SASEGT. DNA of the CDR3: TGTGCCATCAGTGAAAACAGGCTCACACAAGAGGCCCAGTACTTC. It encodes CAISENRLTQEAQYF.

As to this clonotype: The CDR3 end shows no conserved phenylalanine or tryptophan, and so a read error is likely. This chain connects TRBV11-2 to TRBJ2-6; a possible D gene is TRBD2 (6 bases). The CDR3 spans 14 residues. V was clipped by 5 bases and J by 8 bases, with 13 bases between them. Germline-derived CDR1 and CDR2 are SGHAT and FQNNGV. The CDR3: CASSLSGGTNVLTI. DNA of the CDR3: TGTGCCAGCAGCCTCAGTGGGGGGACCAACGTCCTGACTATC.

This clonotype was recorded at least ten times. V usage is TRBV6-2 or TRBV6-3 and J usage is TRBJ2-4; either TRBD1 or TRBD2 may supply D (5 bases each). Deletions cut 2 bases from V and 5 bases from J, with 19 bases between. Germline V lookup: CDR1 MNHEY, CDR2 SVGEGT. The CDR3 has 17 residues. Written as DNA, the CDR3 is TGTGCCAGCAGTTACGGGTCTGTGAGGGGCGCTCAAAACATTCAGTACTTC. It codes for CASSYGSVRGAQNIQYF.

This clonotype was seen repeatedly, ten times or more. V is TRBV4-2 and J is TRBJ2-3; the D gene is possibly TRBD2 (6 bases). The V end was cut by 1 base, the J end by 0 bases, with 14 bases between. From germline, CDR1 is LGHNA and CDR2 YNFKEQ. The CDR3 contains 17 residues. Written as DNA, the CDR3 is TGTGCCAGCAGCCAAGTCGGAGCCAGCGGGAGCACAGATACGCAGTATTTT. It translates to CASSQVGASGSTDTQYF.

V is TRBV28 and J is TRBJ1-5; the D gene is possibly TRBD1 (5 bases). Germline V gives CDR1 MDHEN, CDR2 SYDVKM. V lost 5 bases to trimming and J lost 6 bases, with 17 bases between them. The CDR3 spans 15 residues. For the CDR3, the DNA is TGTGCCAGCAGTGAGCCTTCAGGGTTCGGTCAGCCCCAGCATTTT. As protein: CASSEPSGFGQPQHF. Combining the CDR3 with reference TRBV28 and TRBJ1-5 gives the whole variable domain DVKVTQSSRYLVKRTGEKVFLECVQDMDHENMFWYRQDPGLGLRLIYFSYDVKMKEKGDIPEGYSVSREKKERFSLILESASTNQTSMYLCASSEPSGFGQPQHFGDGTRLSIL.

CDR3 sequence reads: CASSLLRGFRNEQFF. CDR3 nucleotides: TGTGCCAGCAGTTTACTACGGGGCTTCCGCAATGAGCAGTTCTTC. The chain has TRBV12-3 or TRBV12-4 and TRBJ2-1; tentatively, D is TRBD1 or TRBD2 (5 bases each). The CDR3 loop spans 15 amino acids. Trimming removed 2 bases from V and 6 bases from J, with 14 bases in between.

The table lists this clonotype with many counts. This chain uses TRBV11-2 with TRBJ2-1; D gene ambiguous. Germline values: CDR1 SGHAT, CDR2 FQNNGV. This CDR3 is built from 15 residues. Trimming cost V 5 bases and J 0 bases, with 11 bases left between them. The CDR3 is CASSPQLSSYNEQFF. CDR3 DNA: TGTGCCAGCAGCCCACAATTGAGCTCCTACAATGAGCAGTTCTTC.

Notes on this clonotype: The conserved final phenylalanine or tryptophan is absent from the CDR3, which likely points to a read error. The chain is built from TRBV11-2 and TRBJ2-7, with a possible D match to TRBD2 (6 bases). CDR1 is SGHAT, CDR2 FQNNGV, per germline. CDR3 length: 14 amino acids. The chain's CDR3 is CTSSLWGGVYEQYL. CDR3 nucleotides: TGTACCAGCAGCTTATGGGGCGGGGTTTACGAGCAGTACTTG.

Concerning this clonotype: The junction shows a germline mismatch at one end, possibly a read error. The chain has TRBV12-3 or TRBV12-4 and TRBJ1-6, with a possible D match to TRBD1 (5 bases). There are 13 residues in the CDR3. CDR3 protein: CTSSEARDSPLHF. The CDR3 region has the DNA TGTACCAGCAGTGAAGCCAGGGATTCACCCCTCCACTTT.

Of note for this clonotype: This sequence may be a read error, since a much larger clone differs from it by one base. This chain uses TRBV7-9 with TRBJ2-3; tentative D call: TRBD1 (6 bases). The CDR3 covers 14 residues. Germline V gives CDR1 SEHNR, CDR2 FQNEAQ (reference sequence). The CDR3 spells CASSTQGFTETQYF. CDR3 nucleotides: TGTGCCAGCAGCACACAGGGTTTCACAGAAACGCAGTATTTT.

The J gene is TRBJ1-2, the V gene TRBV7-9; D may be TRBD1 (5 bases). There are 11 residues in the CDR3. Trimming shortened V by 8 bases and J by 7 bases, and 11 bases separated the two germline ends. The V gene's germline CDR1 is SEHNR and CDR2 FQNEAQ (reference sequence). CDR3 protein: CASGLQGGYTF. CDR3 coding DNA: TGTGCCAGCGGCCTCCAGGGTGGCTACACCTTC.

This clonotype was seen a single time. One end of the junction does not line up with germline, which may come from a read error. The J gene is TRBJ2-5, the V gene TRBV12-3 or TRBV12-4; the D gene is possibly TRBD1 (6 bases). The CDR3 is 13 amino acids. CDR3: CANSLQGVETQYF. The CDR3 coding sequence is TGTGCCAACAGTTTACAGGGAGTTGAGACCCAGTACTTC.

The chain recombines TRBV6-1 with TRBJ2-4; 8 bases match TRBD1. J was trimmed by 3 bases and V by 4 bases; bases with no gene match: 8. Germline V gene data show CDR1 as MNHNS and CDR2 as SASEGT. The CDR3 runs to 16 residues. CDR3 nucleotide sequence: TGTGCCAGCAGTGCCACAGGGGGGTTCGGCAAAAACATTCAGTACTTC. Translation gives CASSATGGFGKNIQYF.

Note on this clonotype: A much larger clone lies a single base off, so this may be a read error. The chain joins TRBV12-3 or TRBV12-4 to TRBJ2-7, with D maybe TRBD2 (5 bases). The CDR3 extends over 14 amino acids. The V gene lost 4 bases and the J gene lost 1 base, with 11 bases spanning the gap. This CDR3 reads CASSSNGKSYEQYF. The DNA of the CDR3 is TGTGCCAGCAGTTCTAACGGGAAGTCCTACGAGCAGTACTTC.

On this clonotype: A much larger clone is a single base away; this may be a read error. V usage is TRBV6-5 and J usage is TRBJ2-7, with D unclear. V shed 3 bases and J shed 5 bases, with 11 bases lying between them. Germline CDR1 reads MNHEY; CDR2 reads SVGAGI. This CDR3 comprises 13 residues. This chain's CDR3 is CASSYTPWDEQYF. The CDR3 nucleotides read TGTGCCAGCAGTTATACCCCATGGGACGAGCAGTACTTC.